These T cell receptor beta chains were read from a single sample in a study of T-cell memory formation after mild COVID-19. MiXCR was run by TCRdb on the 5' RACE reads, yielding one entry per CDR3 protein. The sample has fewer than 500,000 distinct CDR3 sequences; about 23% are singletons. The sequencing sample was made of PBMCs or a T cell subset sorted from them (not recorded which). The receptors stem from an adult woman who had mild COVID-19 (a few samples of this study predate the infection). Cell type and time point are not known. CDR3s include the opening cysteine and the closing phenylalanine or tryptophan. The D gene is left open where the match is weak. Size values are once, few and many counts, or a class for expanded clones, and some rows have none.

j_gene | v_gene | d_gene | abundance | CDR3aa | CDR3nt
TRBJ2-7 | TRBV29-1 | TRBD1 | - | CSASDRGGSYEQYF | TGCAGCGCCTCGGACAGGGGGGGATCCTACGAGCAGTACTTC
TRBJ2-7 | TRBV6-6 | - | many | CASIGSGQNYEQYF | TGTGCCAGCATCGGGTCGGGACAAAACTACGAGCAGTACTTC
TRBJ1-5 | TRBV10-3 | - | - | CAISESLRERGNQPQHF | TGTGCCATCAGTGAGTCGCTACGGGAACGAGGCAATCAGCCCCAGCATTTT
TRBJ2-7 | TRBV6-5 | - | - | CASSYSGWLDEQYF | TGTGCCAGCAGTTACTCGGGCTGGCTCGACGAGCAGTACTTC
TRBJ2-1 | TRBV5-1 | - | few | CASSLGLAGPGNEQFF | TGCGCCAGCAGCTTGGGGTTGGCGGGACCCGGTAATGAGCAGTTCTTC
TRBJ2-5 | TRBV6-5 | - | many | CASSYLSYPSETQYF | TGTGCCAGCAGTTATTTATCCTACCCCAGTGAGACCCAGTACTTC
TRBJ2-7 | TRBV15 | - | - | CATSIDSYEQYF | TGTGCCACCAGCATCGATTCCTACGAGCAGTACTTC
TRBJ1-2 | TRBV4-1 | - | - | CASSQESGSLYGYTF | TGCGCCAGCAGCCAAGAGTCGGGATCGCTTTATGGCTACACCTTC
TRBJ2-1 | TRBV24-1 | - | - | CATGGDDNEQFF | TGTGCCACCGGGGGAGATGACAATGAGCAGTTCTTC
TRBJ2-3 | TRBV9 | - | - | CASSPSGDSAGDTQYF | TGTGCCAGCAGCCCTAGTGGAGACTCCGCGGGAGATACGCAGTATTTT
TRBJ2-4 | TRBV12-3/TRBV12-4 | - | - | CASSFGAKDHIQYF | TGTGCCAGCAGTTTCGGGGCAAAGGACCACATTCAGTACTTC
TRBJ1-1 | TRBV12-3/TRBV12-4 | TRBD1 | - | CASSLVGGQGGAFF | TGTGCCAGCAGTTTGGTGGGGGGACAGGGAGGGGCTTTCTTT
TRBJ1-4 | TRBV2 | - | - | CASSEHRAREKLFF | TGTGCCAGCAGTGAGCACAGGGCTAGGGAAAAACTGTTTTTT
TRBJ2-3 | TRBV5-6 | TRBD2 | few | CASSLGLAGFVDTQYF | TGTGCCAGCAGCTTGGGGTTAGCGGGGTTCGTAGATACGCAGTATTTT
TRBJ2-2 | TRBV12-3/TRBV12-4 | - | - | CASSFGATLLNTGELFF | TGTGCCAGCAGTTTCGGGGCGACCCTTCTGAACACCGGGGAGCTGTTTTTT
TRBJ2-2 | TRBV5-1 | - | - | CASSLDANTGELFF | TGCGCCAGCAGCTTGGACGCGAACACCGGGGAGCTGTTTTTT
TRBJ2-3 | TRBV5-4 | - | - | CASSWAGLDGTDTQYF | TGTGCCAGCAGCTGGGCCGGTCTAGATGGCACAGATACGCAGTATTTT
TRBJ1-2 | TRBV15 | - | - | CATSDNLGADYGYTF | TGTGCCACCAGCGACAACTTGGGGGCTGACTATGGCTACACCTTC
TRBJ2-5 | TRBV7-3 | TRBD2 | - | CASSLAGEKQETQYF | TGTGCCAGCAGCTTAGCGGGGGAGAAACAAGAGACCCAGTACTTC
TRBJ1-1 | TRBV5-5 | - | - | CASSFSGGTEAFF | TGTGCCAGCAGCTTTAGTGGGGGCACTGAAGCTTTCTTT
TRBJ1-4 | TRBV30 | - | - | CAWGQDLNEKLFF | TGTGCCTGGGGTCAAGACCTCAATGAAAAACTGTTTTTT
TRBJ2-7 | TRBV7-9 | - | once | CASSPGPGSMGYEQYF | TGTGCCAGCAGCCCCGGACCGGGGAGTATGGGCTACGAGCAGTACTTC
TRBJ2-3 | TRBV4-2 | - | many | CASSFGFTDTQYF | TGTGCCAGCAGCTTCGGGTTCACAGATACGCAGTATTTT
TRBJ2-2 | TRBV12-3/TRBV12-4 | TRBD1 | few | CASSHLDGDSTGELFF | TGTGCCAGCAGTCACCTGGACGGGGACAGCACCGGGGAGCTGTTTTTT